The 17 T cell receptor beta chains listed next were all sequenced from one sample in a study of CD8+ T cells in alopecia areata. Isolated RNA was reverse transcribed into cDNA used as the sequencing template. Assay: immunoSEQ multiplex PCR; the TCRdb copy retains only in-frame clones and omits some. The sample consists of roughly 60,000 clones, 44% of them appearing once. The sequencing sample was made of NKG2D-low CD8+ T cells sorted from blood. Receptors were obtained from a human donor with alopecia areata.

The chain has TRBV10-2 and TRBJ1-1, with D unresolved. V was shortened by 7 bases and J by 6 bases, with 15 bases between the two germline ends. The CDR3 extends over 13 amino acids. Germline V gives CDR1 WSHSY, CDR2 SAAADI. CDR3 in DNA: TGCGCCAGCACTGATCAAGGGTGGGCTGAAGCTTTCTTT. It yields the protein CASTDQGWAEAFF.

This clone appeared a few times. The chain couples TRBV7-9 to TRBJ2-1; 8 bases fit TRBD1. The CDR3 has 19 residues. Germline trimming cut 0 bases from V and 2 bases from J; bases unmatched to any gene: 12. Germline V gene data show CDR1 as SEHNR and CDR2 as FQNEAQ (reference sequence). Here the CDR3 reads CASSLAGQGIFLTYNEQFF. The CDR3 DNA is TGTGCCAGCAGCTTAGCAGGACAGGGAATCTTCCTTACCTACAATGAGCAGTTCTTC.

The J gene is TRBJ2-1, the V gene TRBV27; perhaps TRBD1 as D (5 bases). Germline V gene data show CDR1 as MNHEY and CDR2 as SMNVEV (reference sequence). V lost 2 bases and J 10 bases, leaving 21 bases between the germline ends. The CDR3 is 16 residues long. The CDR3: CASSLRLSRVNGEQFF. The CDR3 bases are TGTGCCAGCAGTTTAAGGTTGAGCAGGGTAAACGGAGAGCAGTTCTTC.

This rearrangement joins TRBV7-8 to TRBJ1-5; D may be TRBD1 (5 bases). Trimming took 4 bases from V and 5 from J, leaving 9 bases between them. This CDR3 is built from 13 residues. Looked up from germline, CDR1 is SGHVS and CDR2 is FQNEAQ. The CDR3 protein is CASSSGWDQPQHF. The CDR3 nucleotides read TGTGCCAGCAGCTCAGGGTGGGATCAGCCCCAGCATTTT.

The CDR3 region is CATSSRTGYNQPQHF. In nucleotides, the CDR3 is TGTGCCACCAGCTCTAGGACAGGCTACAATCAGCCCCAGCATTTT. The chain joins TRBV15 to TRBJ1-5; 7 positions match TRBD1. This CDR3 has 15 residues. Losses at the gene ends were 5 bases for V and 3 bases for J; bases not matched to a gene: 7. Germline V gene data show CDR1 as LNHNV and CDR2 as YYDKDF (reference sequence). Complete variable domain (other parts from reference TRBV15 and TRBJ1-5): DAMVIQNPRYQVTQFGKPVTLSCSQTLNHNVMYWYQQKSSQAPKLLFHYYDKDFNNEADTPDNFQSRRPNTSFCFLDIRSPGLGDTAMYLCATSSRTGYNQPQHFGDGTRLSIL.

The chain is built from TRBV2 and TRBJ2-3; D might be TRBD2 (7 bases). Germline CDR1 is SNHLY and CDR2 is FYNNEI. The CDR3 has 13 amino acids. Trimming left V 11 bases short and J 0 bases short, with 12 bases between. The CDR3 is CAPGGRSTDTQYF. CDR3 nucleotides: TGTGCCCCGGGGGGCCGGAGCACAGATACGCAGTATTTT.

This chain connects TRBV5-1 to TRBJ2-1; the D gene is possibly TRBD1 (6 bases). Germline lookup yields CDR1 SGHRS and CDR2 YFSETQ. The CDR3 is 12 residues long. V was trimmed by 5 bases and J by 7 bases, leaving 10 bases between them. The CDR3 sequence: CASRATGNEQFF. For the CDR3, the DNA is TGCGCCAGCAGGGCTACAGGGAATGAGCAGTTCTTC.

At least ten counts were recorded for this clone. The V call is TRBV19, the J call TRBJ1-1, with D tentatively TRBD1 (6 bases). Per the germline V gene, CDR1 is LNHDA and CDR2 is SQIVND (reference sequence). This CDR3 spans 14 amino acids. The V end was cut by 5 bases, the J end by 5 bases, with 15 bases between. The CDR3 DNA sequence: TGTGCCAGTAGTGATAAGACAGGATTTACTGAAGCTTTCTTT. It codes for CASSDKTGFTEAFF.

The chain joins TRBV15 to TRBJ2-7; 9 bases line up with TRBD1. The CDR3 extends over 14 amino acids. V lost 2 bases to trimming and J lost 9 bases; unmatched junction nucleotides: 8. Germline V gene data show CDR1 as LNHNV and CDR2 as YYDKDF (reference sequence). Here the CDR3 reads CATSRPGQGFAQYF. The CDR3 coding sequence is TGTGCCACCAGCAGACCGGGACAGGGATTCGCGCAGTACTTC.

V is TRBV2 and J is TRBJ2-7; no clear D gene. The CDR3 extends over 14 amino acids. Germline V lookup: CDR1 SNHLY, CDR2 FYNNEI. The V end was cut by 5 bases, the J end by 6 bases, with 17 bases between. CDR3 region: CASSPTLVSVEQYF. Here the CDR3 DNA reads TGTGCCAGCAGTCCAACCCTAGTTTCGGTCGAGCAGTACTTC.

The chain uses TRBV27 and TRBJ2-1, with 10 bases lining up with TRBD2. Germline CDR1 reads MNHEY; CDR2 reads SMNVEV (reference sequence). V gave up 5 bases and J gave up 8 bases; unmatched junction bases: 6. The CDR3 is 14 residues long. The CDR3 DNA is TGTGCCAGCAGTCCGAGGACTAGCGGCTATGAGCAGTTCTTC. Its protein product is CASSPRTSGYEQFF.

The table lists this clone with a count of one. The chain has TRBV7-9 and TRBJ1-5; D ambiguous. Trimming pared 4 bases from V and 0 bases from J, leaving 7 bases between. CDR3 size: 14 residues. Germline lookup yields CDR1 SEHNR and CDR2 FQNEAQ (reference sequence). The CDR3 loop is CASSSLNSNQPQHF. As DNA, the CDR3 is TGTGCCAGCAGCTCCTTAAATAGCAATCAGCCCCAGCATTTT.

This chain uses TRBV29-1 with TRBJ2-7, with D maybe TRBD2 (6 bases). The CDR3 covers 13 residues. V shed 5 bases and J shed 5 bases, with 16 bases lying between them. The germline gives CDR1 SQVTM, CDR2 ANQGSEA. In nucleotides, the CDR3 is TGCAGCGTTTTCGGCGACGGGGGTGACGAGCAGTACTTC. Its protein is CSVFGDGGDEQYF.

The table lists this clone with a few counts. The CDR3 DNA is TGCAGCGTTGTGCTTCAGGAAGGCTATGGCTACACCTTC. This gives the protein CSVVLQEGYGYTF. The rearrangement uses TRBV29-1 and TRBJ1-2; no clear D gene. This CDR3 is built from 13 residues. CDR1 and CDR2 (germline): SQVTM, ANQGSEA. Trimming cost V 4 bases and J 4 bases, with 13 bases left between them.

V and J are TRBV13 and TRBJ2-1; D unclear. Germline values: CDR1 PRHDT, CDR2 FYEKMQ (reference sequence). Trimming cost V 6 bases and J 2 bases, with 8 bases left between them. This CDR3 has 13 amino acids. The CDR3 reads CASRVSTYNEQFF. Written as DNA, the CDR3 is TGTGCCAGCAGAGTGTCAACCTACAATGAGCAGTTCTTC.

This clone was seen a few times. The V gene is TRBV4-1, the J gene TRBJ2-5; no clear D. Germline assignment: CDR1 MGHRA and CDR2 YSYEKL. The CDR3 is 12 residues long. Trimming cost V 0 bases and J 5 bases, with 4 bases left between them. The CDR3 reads CASSQDHETQYF. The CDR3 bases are TGCGCCAGCAGCCAAGATCACGAGACCCAGTACTTC.

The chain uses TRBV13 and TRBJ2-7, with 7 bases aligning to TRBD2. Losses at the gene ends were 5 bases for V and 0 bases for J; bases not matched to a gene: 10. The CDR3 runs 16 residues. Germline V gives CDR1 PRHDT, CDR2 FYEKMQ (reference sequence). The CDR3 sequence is CASSARTGLFSYEQYF. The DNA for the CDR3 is TGTGCCAGCAGCGCCAGAACGGGACTATTCTCCTACGAGCAGTACTTC.